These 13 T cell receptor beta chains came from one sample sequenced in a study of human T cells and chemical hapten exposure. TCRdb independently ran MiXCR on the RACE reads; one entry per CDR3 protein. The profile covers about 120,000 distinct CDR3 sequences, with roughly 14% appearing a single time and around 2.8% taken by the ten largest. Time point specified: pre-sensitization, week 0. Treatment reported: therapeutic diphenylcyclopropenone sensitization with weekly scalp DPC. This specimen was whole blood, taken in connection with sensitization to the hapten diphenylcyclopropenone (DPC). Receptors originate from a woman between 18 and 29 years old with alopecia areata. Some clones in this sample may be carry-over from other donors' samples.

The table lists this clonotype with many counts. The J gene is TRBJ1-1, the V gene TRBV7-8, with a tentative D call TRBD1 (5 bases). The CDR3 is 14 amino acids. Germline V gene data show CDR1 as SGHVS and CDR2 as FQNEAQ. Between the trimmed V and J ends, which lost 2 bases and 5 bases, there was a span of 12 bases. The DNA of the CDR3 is TGTGCCAGCAGCTTACTCCCGGGGGAGACTGAAGCTTTCTTT. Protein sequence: CASSLLPGETEAFF.

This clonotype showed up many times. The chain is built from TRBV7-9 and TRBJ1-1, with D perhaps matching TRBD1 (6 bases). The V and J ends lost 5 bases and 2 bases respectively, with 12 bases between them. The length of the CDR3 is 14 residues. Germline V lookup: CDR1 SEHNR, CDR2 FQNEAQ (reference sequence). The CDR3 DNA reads TGTGCCAGCAGCGCGTACAGGGATAACACTGAAGCTTTCTTT. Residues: CASSAYRDNTEAFF.

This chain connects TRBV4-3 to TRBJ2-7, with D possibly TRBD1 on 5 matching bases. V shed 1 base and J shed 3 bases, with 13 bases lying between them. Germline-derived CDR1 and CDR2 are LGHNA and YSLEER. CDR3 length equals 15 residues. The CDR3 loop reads CASSQGGQGYYEQYF. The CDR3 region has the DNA TGCGCCAGCAGCCAAGGAGGCCAGGGTTACTACGAGCAGTACTTC.

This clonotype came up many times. In DNA, the CDR3 is TGTGCCAGCAGCCAGGGACAGGCCAATGAAAAACTGTTTTTT. Translation: CASSQGQANEKLFF. The chain couples TRBV6-5 to TRBJ1-4; 8 bases match TRBD1. Per germline, CDR1 MNHEY and CDR2 SVGAGI. Trimming took 6 bases from V and 5 from J; bases not matched to a gene: 5. This CDR3 has 14 residues.

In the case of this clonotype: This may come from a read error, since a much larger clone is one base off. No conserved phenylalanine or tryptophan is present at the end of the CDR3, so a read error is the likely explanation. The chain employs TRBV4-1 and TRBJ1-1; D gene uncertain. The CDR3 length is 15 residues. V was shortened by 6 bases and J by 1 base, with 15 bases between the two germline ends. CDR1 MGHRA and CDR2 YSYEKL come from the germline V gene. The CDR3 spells CASRREGTGNTEAFS. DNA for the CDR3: TGCGCCAGCAGACGAGAAGGTACTGGGAACACTGAAGCTTTCTCT.

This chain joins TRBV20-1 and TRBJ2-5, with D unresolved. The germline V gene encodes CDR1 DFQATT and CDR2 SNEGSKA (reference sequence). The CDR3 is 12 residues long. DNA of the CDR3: TGCAGCGGGTTGCTGCTTCAAGAGACCCAGTACTTC. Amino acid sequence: CSGLLLQETQYF.

The DNA for the CDR3 is TGCAGTGCTAGGGTGGGGGCCATTCCCACAGATACGCAGTATTTT. Amino acid sequence: CSARVGAIPTDTQYF. The rearrangement links TRBV20-1 to TRBJ2-3, with D perhaps TRBD1 (6 bases). Germline-derived CDR1 and CDR2 are DFQATT and SNEGSKA (reference sequence). This CDR3 spans 15 amino acids. Trimming took 3 bases from V and 2 from J, leaving 15 bases between them.

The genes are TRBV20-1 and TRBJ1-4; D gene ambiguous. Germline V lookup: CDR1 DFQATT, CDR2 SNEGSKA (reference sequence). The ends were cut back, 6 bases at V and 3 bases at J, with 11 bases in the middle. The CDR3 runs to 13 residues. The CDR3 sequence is CSAGWPANEKLFF. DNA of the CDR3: TGCAGTGCCGGGTGGCCAGCTAATGAAAAACTGTTTTTT.

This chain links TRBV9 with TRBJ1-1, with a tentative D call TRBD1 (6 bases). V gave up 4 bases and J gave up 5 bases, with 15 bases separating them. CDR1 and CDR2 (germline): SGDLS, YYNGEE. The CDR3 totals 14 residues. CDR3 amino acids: CASSFRTVGTEAFF. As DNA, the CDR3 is TGTGCCAGCAGCTTTCGGACAGTAGGAACTGAAGCTTTCTTT.

CDR3 nucleotide sequence: TGTGCCAGCAGTCGGTTTACAGGTTCGAACTCTGGAAACACCATATATTTT. Protein product: CASSRFTGSNSGNTIYF. The J gene is TRBJ1-3, the V gene TRBV27; possibly TRBD1 for D (5 bases). Trimming left V 5 bases short and J 0 bases short, with 17 bases between. The CDR3 extends over 17 amino acids. The germline gives CDR1 MNHEY, CDR2 SMNVEV (reference sequence).

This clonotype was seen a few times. The chain's CDR3 is CASSFASGSQETQYF. The CDR3 DNA reads TGTGCCAGCAGTTTTGCCTCTGGCTCCCAAGAGACCCAGTACTTC. The J gene is TRBJ2-5, the V gene TRBV12-3 or TRBV12-4, with D unclear. The V end was cut by 3 bases, the J end by 1 base, with 12 bases between. This CDR3 spans 15 amino acids.

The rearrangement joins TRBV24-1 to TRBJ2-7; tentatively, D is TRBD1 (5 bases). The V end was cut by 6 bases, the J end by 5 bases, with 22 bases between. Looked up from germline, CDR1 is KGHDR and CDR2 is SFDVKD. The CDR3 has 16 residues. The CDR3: CATSKAPGRKGNEQYF. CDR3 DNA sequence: TGTGCCACCAGTAAGGCCCCAGGGCGCAAGGGCAACGAGCAGTACTTC.

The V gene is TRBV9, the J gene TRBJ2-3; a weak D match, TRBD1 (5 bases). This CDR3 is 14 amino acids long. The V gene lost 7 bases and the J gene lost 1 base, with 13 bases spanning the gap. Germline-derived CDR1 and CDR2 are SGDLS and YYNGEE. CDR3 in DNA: TGTGCCAGCGGAGCCGGACAAGGCACAGATACGCAGTATTTT. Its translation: CASGAGQGTDTQYF.